These 4 T cell receptor beta chains were sequenced from one sample in a study of identical twins (dated by TCRdb to about 2016). The library relied on 5' RACE. For sequencing, an Illumina HiSeq 2000 was employed. TCRdb applied fastp at Q25 and MiXCR to the public reads, then kept only in-frame beta chains. Each record represents a unique CDR3 protein, reported with the most common genes and DNA among its rows. Across this sample there are roughly 750,000 distinct CDR3 sequences, with less than 25% seen only once. Clones ranked in the top ten supply roughly 4% of the sample. Another study also made use of these data, one on T cells expressing NK-cell markers.

The sequenced sample consisted of PBMCs. All receptors derive from a woman aged 18-29 years in good health.

This clonotype occurred a few times. V gene TRBV4-3 combines with J gene TRBJ2-6, with 7 bases fitting TRBD2. V shed 1 base, J shed 0 bases, and the junction held 6 bases outside the gene matches. The CDR3 is 18 amino acids. Germline CDR1 reads LGHNA; CDR2 reads YSLEER. The CDR3 coding sequence is TGCGCCAGCAGCCAAGCAGGCAGCGGGATCTCTGGGGCCAACGTCCTGACTTTC. Its translation: CASSQAGSGISGANVLTF.

A few counts support this clonotype. The rearrangement uses TRBV9 and TRBJ2-7; TRBD2 matches at 7 bases. V lost 0 bases and J lost 2; bases outside the gene matches: 5. The CDR3 is 15 residues long. From germline, CDR1 is SGDLS and CDR2 YYNGEE. In nucleotides, the CDR3 is TGTGCCAGCAGCGTAGAGGCAGCGGGAACCTACGAGCAGTACTTC. As protein: CASSVEAAGTYEQYF.

In its sample, this clonotype was seen a few times. The chain links TRBV20-1 to TRBJ2-3, with D perhaps TRBD1 or TRBD2 (5 bases each). V was cut by 5 bases and J by 6 bases, with 12 bases left in between. Germline-derived CDR1 and CDR2 are DFQATT and SNEGSKA (reference sequence). CDR3 length: 12 amino acids. The CDR3 here is CSAFWGSDTQYF. The CDR3 coding sequence is TGCAGTGCTTTTTGGGGGTCGGATACGCAGTATTTT.

This clonotype was seen a few times. V gene TRBV29-1 combines with J gene TRBJ1-1; D is possibly TRBD1 (5 bases). Between the trimmed V and J ends, which lost 4 bases and 6 bases, there was a span of 21 bases. Germline-derived CDR1 and CDR2 are SQVTM and ANQGSEA. The CDR3 length is 15 residues. DNA for the CDR3: TGCAGCGTTGCTCCGCGGGGCCCTGGGGTCCCTGAAGCTTTCTTT. It yields the protein CSVAPRGPGVPEAFF.